This is a list of T cell receptor beta chains from one sample in a study of blood T cell repertoires in COVID-19. Produced via immunoSEQ multiplex PCR; TCRdb's table is partial and in-frame only. This table has tens of thousands of clones, around four fifths appearing once. What was sequenced was peripheral blood. The receptors derive from a human donor with acute or convalescent COVID-19. The donor label of this sample is uncertain. Both conserved end residues are part of each CDR3. The D gene is left open where the match is weak. The size entry is marked missing in some rows and otherwise reads once, few, many or a size class.

size: .
J: TRBJ2-3
D: TRBD1
V: TRBV2
DNA: TGTGCCAGCAGTCGACAGGGGCCGACAGATACGCAGTATTTT
CDR3: CASSRQGPTDTQYF

size: .
J: TRBJ1-5
D: .
V: TRBV21-1
DNA: TGTGCCAGCAGCGGTGCAGAAGGGGGTCAGCCCCAGCATTTT
CDR3: CASSGAEGGQPQHF

size: .
J: TRBJ1-5
D: .
V: TRBV19
DNA: TGTGCCAGTAGTATGGAATGGGGGCGCCCCCAGCATTTT
CDR3: CASSMEWGRPQHF

size: .
J: TRBJ2-7
D: TRBD2
V: TRBV6-5
DNA: TGTGCCAGCAGGATCTTGCTAGCGGGAGGAAACGAGCAGTACTTC
CDR3: CASRILLAGGNEQYF

size: .
J: TRBJ1-2
D: TRBD1
V: TRBV5-4
DNA: TGTGCCAGCAGCCCTCCGGGACAGGGAAATAACTATGGCTACACCTTC
CDR3: CASSPPGQGNNYGYTF

size: few
J: TRBJ2-2
D: TRBD2
V: TRBV14
DNA: TGTGCCAGCAGCCTAAGACTAGCCCCAGCCGGGGAGCTGTTTTTT
CDR3: CASSLRLAPAGELFF

size: .
J: TRBJ2-2
D: TRBD2
V: TRBV24-1
DNA: TGTGCCACCAGTGCCGTGGGGCTAGCGGGAGGATCGGGCACCGGGGAGCTGTTTTTT
CDR3: CATSAVGLAGGSGTGELFF

size: .
J: TRBJ1-4
D: .
V: TRBV28
DNA: TGTGCCAGCAGTTTAAGATTGGCAGGTTCGAATGAAAAACTGTTTTTT
CDR3: CASSLRLAGSNEKLFF

size: .
J: TRBJ1-2
D: TRBD1
V: TRBV6-5
DNA: TGTGCCAGCAGTCTAGACAGGGAGAAGTCGTATGGCTACACCTTC
CDR3: CASSLDREKSYGYTF

size: .
J: TRBJ2-2
D: .
V: TRBV12-3/TRBV12-4
DNA: TGTGCCAGCAGTTTCGGACTGCCTCGGGAGCTGTTTTTT
CDR3: CASSFGLPRELFF

size: .
J: TRBJ1-4
D: .
V: TRBV30
DNA: TGTGCCTGGAGTGTAGCAGGGAGGAAAGAAAAACTGTTTTTT
CDR3: CAWSVAGRKEKLFF

size: .
J: TRBJ1-1
D: .
V: TRBV25-1
DNA: TGTGCCAGCAGTGAATATTTGGCAGGGGTGGACCCTCCTGAAGCTTTCTTT
CDR3: CASSEYLAGVDPPEAFF

size: once
J: TRBJ1-5
D: TRBD1
V: TRBV28
DNA: TGTGCCAGCAGCGCGGGACAGGGTAATCAGCCCCAGCATTTT
CDR3: CASSAGQGNQPQHF

size: .
J: TRBJ1-2
D: .
V: TRBV6-2/TRBV6-3
DNA: TGTGCCAGCAGTCCCAGTAACTATGGCTACACCTTC
CDR3: CASSPSNYGYTF

size: .
J: TRBJ1-2
D: TRBD1
V: TRBV7-2
DNA: TGTGCCAGCAGCGGGACAGTATCTGGCTATGGCTACACCTTC
CDR3: CASSGTVSGYGYTF

size: .
J: TRBJ1-1
D: .
V: TRBV6-2/TRBV6-3
DNA: TGTGCCAGCAGCCCCGTTTCTGGGGCCCGCACTGAAGCTTTCTTT
CDR3: CASSPVSGARTEAFF

size: .
J: TRBJ1-2
D: TRBD1
V: TRBV14
DNA: TGTGCCAGCAGCCAAGCTAGTAGAGGGGGCAGCTATGGCTACACCTTC
CDR3: CASSQASRGGSYGYTF

size: .
J: TRBJ2-2
D: .
V: TRBV5-6
DNA: TGTGCCAGCAGCTTGGTGCAGGCGAACACCGGGGAGCTGTTTTTT
CDR3: CASSLVQANTGELFF

size: .
J: TRBJ2-7
D: TRBD1
V: TRBV6-2/TRBV6-3
DNA: TGTGCCAGCAGTAGCGAGGGGACAGGAAACTACGAGCAGTACTTC
CDR3: CASSSEGTGNYEQYF

size: .
J: TRBJ1-2
D: .
V: TRBV12-3/TRBV12-4
DNA: TGTGCCAGCAGTAAAACAGGGTTAGGCGGCTACACCTTC
CDR3: CASSKTGLGGYTF

size: few
J: TRBJ1-1
D: .
V: TRBV14
DNA: TGTGCCAGCAGCCAGCTAGAGAACACTGAAGCTTTCTTT
CDR3: CASSQLENTEAFF

size: .
J: TRBJ1-2
D: TRBD1
V: TRBV3-1/TRBV3-2
DNA: TGTGCCAGCAGCCGAGAAAGGACAGGGAACTATGGCTACACCTTC
CDR3: CASSRERTGNYGYTF

size: once
J: TRBJ2-1
D: .
V: TRBV7-3
DNA: TGTGCCAGCAGCTTGAGCTACAATGAGCAGTTCTTC
CDR3: CASSLSYNEQFF

size: .
J: TRBJ2-7
D: .
V: TRBV11-3
DNA: TGTGCCAGCAGCTTAGCTGTGAGCTCCTACGAGCAGTACTTC
CDR3: CASSLAVSSYEQYF

size: once
J: TRBJ1-2
D: .
V: TRBV30
DNA: TGTGCCTGGAGTGTAAACCAGGGTCGAGGCTACACCTTC
CDR3: CAWSVNQGRGYTF

size: .
J: TRBJ2-3
D: .
V: TRBV7-6
DNA: TGTGCCAGCAGCTTCACCCCCTCGGATCTCGGACTACTAGTTGGGGGCACAGATACGCAGTATTTT
CDR3: CASSFTPSDLGLLVGGTDTQYF

size: .
J: TRBJ1-2
D: .
V: TRBV5-1
DNA: TGCGCCAGCAGCCCGGGGGGGGGCATAAACTATGGCTACACCTTC
CDR3: CASSPGGGINYGYTF

size: .
J: TRBJ2-1
D: TRBD2
V: TRBV7-9
DNA: TGTGCCAGCAGCTTAGGCCCTAGCGGGAGCTATGAGCAGTTCTTC
CDR3: CASSLGPSGSYEQFF

size: .
J: TRBJ1-5
D: TRBD1
V: TRBV7-2
DNA: TGTGCCAGCAGCCGGGGACAGGGGGCTTTAGGGGATCAGCCCCAGCATTTT
CDR3: CASSRGQGALGDQPQHF

size: .
J: TRBJ2-1
D: TRBD1
V: TRBV5-1
DNA: TGCGCCAGCAGCGGGGGGACAGGGGAGCACAATGAGCAGTTCTTC
CDR3: CASSGGTGEHNEQFF

size: .
J: TRBJ2-2
D: .
V: TRBV7-8
DNA: TGTGCCAGCAGCCCCATTCTAGCGACGAAAGACACCGGGGAGCTGTTTTTT
CDR3: CASSPILATKDTGELFF

size: .
J: TRBJ2-5
D: TRBD1
V: TRBV2
DNA: TGTGCCAGCAGTCTTCAGGGGGCAGTTGGGGAGACCCAGTACTTC
CDR3: CASSLQGAVGETQYF

size: .
J: TRBJ1-6
D: .
V: TRBV3-1/TRBV3-2
DNA: TGTGCCAGCAGCCATCATGGGGCCCCTAATTCACCCCTCCACTTT
CDR3: CASSHHGAPNSPLHF

size: .
J: TRBJ2-2
D: .
V: TRBV4-3
DNA: TGCGCCAGCAGCCAAGGCGTCCGGGGAATCGCGAACACCGGGGAGCTGTTTTTT
CDR3: CASSQGVRGIANTGELFF

size: .
J: TRBJ1-1
D: .
V: TRBV19
DNA: TGTGCCAGTAGTATAGACCTTAGAACCACTGAAGCTTTCTTT
CDR3: CASSIDLRTTEAFF

size: .
J: TRBJ2-5
D: TRBD2
V: TRBV28
DNA: TGTGCCAGCAGCCGAGTTGGGGCGGGGGATCGTGAGACCCAGTACTTC
CDR3: CASSRVGAGDRETQYF

size: .
J: TRBJ2-7
D: .
V: TRBV5-1
DNA: TGCGCCAGCAGCTTGAACTCAGGGGAGACCTACGAGCAGTACTTC
CDR3: CASSLNSGETYEQYF

size: .
J: TRBJ1-6
D: TRBD1
V: TRBV6-7
DNA: TGTGCCAGCAGTTACTCGAACGGGACAGGTAATAATTCACCCCTCCACTTT
CDR3: CASSYSNGTGNNSPLHF

size: .
J: TRBJ1-3
D: TRBD1
V: TRBV19
DNA: TGTGCCAGTACCCGGGACAGGGTTCTTGGAAACACCATATATTTT
CDR3: CASTRDRVLGNTIYF

size: few
J: TRBJ2-1
D: TRBD1
V: TRBV15
DNA: TGTGCCACCAGCAGGGCCGGCCAGGGGGCCTGGAATGAGCAGTTCTTC
CDR3: CATSRAGQGAWNEQFF

size: .
J: TRBJ1-6
D: .
V: TRBV21-1
DNA: TGTGCCAGCAGCAAGCTAACGGGTAATCACGATTCACCCCTCCACTTT
CDR3: CASSKLTGNHDSPLHF

size: .
J: TRBJ1-1
D: TRBD1
V: TRBV11-3
DNA: TGTGCCAGCAGCCCCCTACAGGGGGCTATTGAAGCTTTCTTT
CDR3: CASSPLQGAIEAFF

size: .
J: TRBJ1-1
D: .
V: TRBV6-5
DNA: TGTGCCAGCAGTTACCACGGAGGAGGGTCCACTGAAGCTTTCTTT
CDR3: CASSYHGGGSTEAFF

size: .
J: TRBJ2-7
D: .
V: TRBV4-1
DNA: TGCGCCAGCAGCCCAGGGACAACTCAGAAAAACGAGCAGTACTTC
CDR3: CASSPGTTQKNEQYF

size: .
J: TRBJ1-1
D: TRBD1
V: TRBV10-1
DNA: TGCGCCAGCAGCGACGGGACAGGGGGGAACACTGAAGCTTTCTTT
CDR3: CASSDGTGGNTEAFF